This T cell receptor (beta chain) was sequenced for a study of T-cell reconstitution after alpha-beta-depleted transplantation in children. Trimming took 4 bases from V and 4 from J, leaving 14 bases between them. CDR1 is SGHRS and CDR2 is YFSETQ in the germline V gene. The CDR3 extends over 14 amino acids. The TCRbeta library was prepared with unique molecular identifiers. TCRdb recomputed calls from the PCR reads with MiXCR, one row per CDR3 protein. This sample has roughly 500,000 distinct CDR3 sequences, with 15% to 20% found just once. The receptor's source is a human donor who donated a stem cell graft to a child with acute lymphoblastic leukemia. The gene calls are TRBV5-1 and TRBJ1-1; D uncertain. The specimen was PBMCs from the stem cell graft donor, collected from the stem cell graft. The CDR3 here is CASSPTSPGTEAFF. The CDR3 DNA reads as TGCGCCAGCAGCCCCACAAGTCCGGGCACTGAAGCTTTCTTT. Variable domain in full (rest from reference TRBV5-1 and TRBJ1-1): KAGVTQTPRYLIKTRGQQVTLSCSPISGHRSVSWYQQTPGQGLQFLFEYFSETQRNKGNFPGRFSGRQFSNSRSEMNVSTLELGDSALYLCASSPTSPGTEAFFGQGTRLTVV.